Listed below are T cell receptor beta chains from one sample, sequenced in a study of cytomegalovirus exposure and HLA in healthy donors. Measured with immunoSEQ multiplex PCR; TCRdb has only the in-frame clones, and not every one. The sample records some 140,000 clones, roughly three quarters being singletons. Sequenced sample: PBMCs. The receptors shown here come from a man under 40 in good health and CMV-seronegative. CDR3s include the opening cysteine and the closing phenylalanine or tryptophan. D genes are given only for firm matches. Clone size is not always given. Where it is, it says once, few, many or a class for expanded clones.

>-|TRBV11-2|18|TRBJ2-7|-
CASSSRGYSGSFSYEQYF
TGTGCCAGCAGCTCCCGGGGTTATAGCGGTTCTTTCTCCTACGAGCAGTACTTC
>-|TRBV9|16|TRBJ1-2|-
CASSLAPGQVSYGYTF
TGTGCCAGCAGCTTAGCACCGGGACAAGTAAGCTATGGCTACACCTTC
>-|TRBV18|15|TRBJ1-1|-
CASSPQDAGVTEAFF
TGTGCCAGCTCACCACAGGATGCGGGGGTAACTGAAGCTTTCTTT
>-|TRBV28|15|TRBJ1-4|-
CASSPSGQGDEKLFF
TGTGCCAGCAGTCCGTCCGGCCAGGGTGATGAAAAACTGTTTTTT
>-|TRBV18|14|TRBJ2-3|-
CASSAVAGTDTQYF
TGTGCCAGCTCCGCGGTCGCGGGCACAGATACGCAGTATTTT
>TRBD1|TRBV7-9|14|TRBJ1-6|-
CASSLNRGNSPLHF
TGTGCCAGCAGCTTAAACAGGGGGAATTCACCCCTCCACTTT
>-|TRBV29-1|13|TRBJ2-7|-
CSVETGATYEQYF
TGCAGCGTCGAGACCGGAGCCACCTACGAGCAGTACTTC
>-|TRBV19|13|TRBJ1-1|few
CASSSGGHSEAFF
TGTGCCAGTAGCTCCGGTGGACATTCTGAAGCTTTCTTT
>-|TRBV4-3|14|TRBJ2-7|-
CASSQQRILYEQYF
TGCGCCAGCAGCCAACAGCGGATTCTCTACGAGCAGTACTTC
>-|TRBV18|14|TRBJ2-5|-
CASSPLSGQETQYF
TGTGCCAGCTCACCACTCTCGGGGCAAGAGACCCAGTACTTC
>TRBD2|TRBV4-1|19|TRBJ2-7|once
CASSQVRLAGGTSSYEQYF
TGCGCCAGCAGCCAAGTGAGACTAGCGGGAGGTACAAGCTCCTACGAGCAGTACTTC
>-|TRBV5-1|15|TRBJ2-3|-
CASSLVGGPDDTQYF
TGCGCCAGCAGCTTGGTCGGAGGGCCAGACGATACGCAGTATTTT
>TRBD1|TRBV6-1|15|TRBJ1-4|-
CASSEVGTGWEKLFF
TGTGCCAGCAGTGAAGTAGGGACAGGGTGGGAAAAACTGTTTTTT
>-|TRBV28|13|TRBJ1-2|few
CASSLSPGSGYTF
TGTGCCAGCAGTTTATCCCCAGGGTCTGGCTACACCTTC
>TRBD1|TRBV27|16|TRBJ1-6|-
CASSLLAGGTNSPLHF
TGTGCCAGCAGTTTATTGGCAGGGGGTACGAATTCACCCCTCCACTTT
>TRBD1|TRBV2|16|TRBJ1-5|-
CASSLTGTYSNQPQHF
TGTGCCAGCAGTCTGACAGGGACTTATAGCAATCAGCCCCAGCATTTT
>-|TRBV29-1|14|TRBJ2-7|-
CSVGGLLPGHEQYF
TGCAGCGTTGGGGGGCTACTCCCGGGCCACGAGCAGTACTTC
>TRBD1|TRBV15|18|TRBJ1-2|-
CATSRAMRPGQPHYGYTF
TGTGCCACCAGCAGAGCTATGAGGCCGGGACAGCCTCACTATGGCTACACCTTC
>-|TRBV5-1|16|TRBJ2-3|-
CASSLAPSMGQGTQYF
TGCGCCAGCAGCTTGGCCCCTAGCATGGGACAAGGTACGCAGTATTTT
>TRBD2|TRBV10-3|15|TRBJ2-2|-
CAISDPGLENGELFF
TGTGCCATCAGTGACCCGGGACTAGAGAACGGGGAGCTGTTTTTT
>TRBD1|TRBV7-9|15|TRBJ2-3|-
CASSGDRAGTDTQYF
TGTGCCAGCAGCGGGGACAGGGCCGGCACAGATACGCAGTATTTT
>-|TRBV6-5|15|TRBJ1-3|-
CASRPGYLSGNTIYF
TGTGCCAGCAGACCCGGTTACCTCTCTGGAAACACCATATATTTT
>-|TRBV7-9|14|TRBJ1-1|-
CASSSSQLNTEAFF
TGTGCCAGCAGCTCCTCCCAGTTGAACACTGAAGCTTTCTTT
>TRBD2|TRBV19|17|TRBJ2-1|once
CASSPRGLAITYNEQFF
TGTGCCAGTAGTCCACGGGGACTAGCGATTACCTACAATGAGCAGTTCTTC
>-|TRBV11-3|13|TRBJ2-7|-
CASSPGSSYEQYF
TGTGCCAGCAGCCCCGGGAGCTCCTACGAGCAGTACTTC
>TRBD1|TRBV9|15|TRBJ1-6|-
CASSEDRGYNSPLHF
TGTGCCAGCAGCGAGGACAGGGGGTATAATTCACCCCTCCACTTT
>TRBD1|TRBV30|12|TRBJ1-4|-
CAWGQGEGKLFF
TGTGCCTGGGGACAGGGGGAAGGGAAACTGTTTTTT
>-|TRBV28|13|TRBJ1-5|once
CASSFLYREPQHF
TGTGCCAGCAGTTTTCTTTACCGGGAGCCCCAGCATTTT
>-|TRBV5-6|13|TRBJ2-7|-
CASSLTGWWEQYF
TGTGCCAGCAGCTTGACAGGGTGGTGGGAGCAGTACTTC
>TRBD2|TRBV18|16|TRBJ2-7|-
CASSPRSLAGTYEQYF
TGTGCCAGCTCACCACGCTCCCTAGCGGGAACCTACGAGCAGTACTTC
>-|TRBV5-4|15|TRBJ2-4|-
CASSLGGAQRNIQYF
TGTGCCAGCAGCTTGGGGGGAGCGCAAAGAAACATTCAGTACTTC
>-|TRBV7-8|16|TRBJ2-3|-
CASSLHHGSAADTQYF
TGTGCCAGCAGCTTACATCACGGGAGTGCGGCAGATACGCAGTATTTT
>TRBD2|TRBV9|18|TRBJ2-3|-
CASSVDDIAGGPGDTQYF
TGTGCCAGCAGCGTAGATGATATAGCGGGAGGTCCTGGCGATACGCAGTATTTT
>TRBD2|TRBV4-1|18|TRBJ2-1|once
CASSQVTFSGTSYNEQFF
TGCGCCAGCAGCCAAGTTACCTTTAGCGGGACCTCCTACAATGAGCAGTTCTTC
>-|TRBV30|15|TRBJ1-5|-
CAWSVPGAFNQPQHF
TGTGCCTGGAGTGTACCTGGGGCCTTCAATCAGCCCCAGCATTTT
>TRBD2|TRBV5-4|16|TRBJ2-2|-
CASSLNRGGNTGELFF
TGTGCCAGCAGCCTTAATCGCGGGGGTAACACCGGGGAGCTGTTTTTT
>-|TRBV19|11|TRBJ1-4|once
CASTRNEKLFF
TGTGCCAGTACGCGAAATGAAAAACTGTTTTTT
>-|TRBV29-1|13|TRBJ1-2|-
CSVEVGQGFGYTF
TGCAGCGTTGAAGTTGGGCAGGGGTTTGGCTACACCTTC
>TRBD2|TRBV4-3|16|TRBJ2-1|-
CASSLSSGRLDNEQFF
TGCGCCAGCAGCCTGTCTAGCGGGAGATTGGACAATGAGCAGTTCTTC
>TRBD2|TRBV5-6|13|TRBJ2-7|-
CASSPGTTYEQYF
TGTGCCAGCAGCCCCGGGACTACCTACGAGCAGTACTTC
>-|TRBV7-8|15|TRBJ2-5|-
CASSLAAQGQETQYF
TGTGCCAGCAGCTTAGCGGCTCAGGGACAAGAGACCCAGTACTTC
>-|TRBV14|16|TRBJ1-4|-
CASSQLLGTTNEKLFF
TGTGCCAGCAGCCAGCTTTTGGGCACAACTAATGAAAAACTGTTTTTT
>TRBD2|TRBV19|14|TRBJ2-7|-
CASSFSGSTYEQYF
TGTGCCAGTAGTTTTAGCGGGAGTACCTACGAGCAGTACTTC
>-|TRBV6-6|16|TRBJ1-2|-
CASSYGQTTGAYGYTF
TGTGCCAGCAGTTATGGACAGACGACAGGCGCCTATGGCTACACCTTC